The 17 T cell receptor beta chains presented below share a single source sample, sequenced in a study of chemoradiotherapy in HPV16-positive cancers. Profiled with immunoSEQ multiplex PCR; TCRdb holds only in-frame clones, not every one. Among 20,000 to 30,000 clones listed, around 94% were seen once. This specimen was acquired from a patient who underwent chemoradiotherapy. The receptors were gathered from a human donor with HPV-associated anogenital cancer.

The chain recombines TRBV5-6 with TRBJ2-7; TRBD1 agrees at 8 bases. The CDR3 extends over 15 amino acids. Germline V gives CDR1 SGHDT, CDR2 YYEEEE. The V and J ends lost 0 bases and 3 bases, in that order; junction bases with no gene match: 5. The CDR3 DNA is TGTGCCAGCAGCTTGGTCAACAGGGGGTTCTACGAGCAGTACTTC. This gives the protein CASSLVNRGFYEQYF.

CDR3 amino acids: CASSAAGTGWETQYF. The CDR3 bases are TGTGCCAGCAGTGCGGCCGGGACAGGGTGGGAGACCCAGTACTTC. The genes are TRBV6-1 and TRBJ2-5, with TRBD1 identical over 9 bases. The CDR3 is 15 residues long. Germline lookup yields CDR1 MNHNS and CDR2 SASEGT. The V segment lost 4 bases and the J segment 5 bases; nucleotides outside the gene matches: 8.

The J gene is TRBJ2-1, the V gene TRBV10-3; D unresolved. Germline V gene data show CDR1 as ENHRY and CDR2 as SYGVKD. The CDR3 loop spans 12 amino acids. V gave up 4 bases and J gave up 3 bases, with 4 bases separating them. The CDR3 sequence: CAISGSYNEQFF. CDR3 DNA sequence: TGTGCCATCAGTGGGAGCTACAATGAGCAGTTCTTC.

The genes are TRBV27 and TRBJ2-1; D is undetermined. V lost 5 bases and J 6 bases, leaving 11 bases between the germline ends. Germline CDR1 MNHEY, CDR2 SMNVEV (reference sequence). The CDR3 contains 13 residues. In DNA form, the CDR3 reads TGTGCCAGCAGTGACTCGATAGGCAATGAGCAGTTCTTC. This translates into CASSDSIGNEQFF.

CDR3 nucleotide sequence: TGTGCCAGCAGTCCCTGGCCCGGGCGGCGATCTGGAAACACCATATATTTT. Translation gives CASSPWPGRRSGNTIYF. This chain links TRBV28 with TRBJ1-3; D is ambiguous. This CDR3 comprises 17 residues. Per the germline V gene, CDR1 is MDHEN and CDR2 is SYDVKM. Trimming stripped 5 bases from V and 1 base from J, with 18 bases between. Based on the CDR3 plus reference TRBV28 and TRBJ1-3, the full variable domain is DVKVTQSSRYLVKRTGEKVFLECVQDMDHENMFWYRQDPGLGLRLIYFSYDVKMKEKGDIPEGYSVSREKKERFSLILESASTNQTSMYLCASSPWPGRRSGNTIYFGEGSWLTVV.

On this clone: One end of the junction is discordant with germline, which a read error may explain. The CDR3 DNA follows: TGCGCCAGCACCTTGGGACTAGCGGACACCGGGGAGCTGTTTTTT. The encoded protein is CASTLGLADTGELFF. The chain couples TRBV5-1 to TRBJ2-2; 11 bases are a match to TRBD2. The CDR3 spans 15 residues. Germline loops: CDR1 SGHRS, CDR2 YFSETQ.

This sequence joins TRBV7-2 and TRBJ1-2, with 12 bases identical to TRBD1. The CDR3 has 18 residues. Germline V CDR1 and CDR2: SGHTA, FQGNSA. V trimming: 3 bases; J trimming: 2 bases; junction bases outside the gene matches: 10. The chain's CDR3 is CASSFAPGQGALNYGYTF. The DNA of the CDR3 is TGTGCCAGCAGCTTTGCACCGGGACAGGGGGCGTTAAACTATGGCTACACCTTC.

This clone was seen a few times. The chain combines TRBV19 with TRBJ2-7; 8 nucleotides align to TRBD1. Germline V gives CDR1 LNHDA, CDR2 SQIVND (reference sequence). Trimming removed 5 bases from V and 12 bases from J; junction bases left unmatched: 12. The CDR3 runs 13 residues. CDR3 nucleotides: TGTGCCAGTAGTCCGCACGACAGGGGAGCGCCGTACTTC. It translates to CASSPHDRGAPYF. Filled out from reference TRBV19 and TRBJ2-7, the complete variable domain reads DGGITQSPKYLFRKEGQNVTLSCEQNLNHDAMYWYRQDPGQGLRLIYYSQIVNDFQKGDIAEGYSVSREKKESFPLTVTSAQKNPTAFYLCASSPHDRGAPYFGPGTRLTVT.

This chain joins TRBV7-9 and TRBJ2-3, with TRBD2 as a possible D gene (5 bases). This CDR3 has 14 residues. Germline CDR1 and CDR2: SEHNR and FQNEAQ (reference sequence). V gave up 6 bases and J gave up 0 bases, with 10 bases separating them. As DNA, the CDR3 is TGTGCCAGCAGTCCGACGGGAAGCACAGATACGCAGTATTTT. It specifies CASSPTGSTDTQYF.

V usage is TRBV7-9 and J usage is TRBJ1-1, with TRBD1 identical over 8 bases. J was trimmed by 11 bases and V by 5 bases; bases with no gene match: 16. This CDR3 region has 15 residues. CDR1 is SEHNR and CDR2 is FQNEAQ in the germline V gene (reference sequence). The CDR3 DNA sequence: TGTGCCAGCAGCCCAGGGGACAGGAGGGTTCGGGGGGCTTTCTTT. Protein sequence: CASSPGDRRVRGAFF.

The chain joins TRBV15 to TRBJ2-5; TRBD1 is a possible D gene (6 bases). CDR1 is LNHNV, CDR2 YYDKDF, per germline (reference sequence). The CDR3 sequence is 14 residues long. Deletions cut 5 bases from V and 2 bases from J, with 12 bases between. CDR3 DNA: TGTGCCACCAGCCCCTTCCAGGGGCAAGAGACCCAGTACTTC. It specifies CATSPFQGQETQYF.

The J gene is TRBJ2-5, the V gene TRBV6-1, with D possibly TRBD1 on 5 matching bases. The J call may be mistaken, given a closer DNA end match to TRBJ2-7. CDR3 length: 11 amino acids. Per the germline V gene, CDR1 is MNHNS and CDR2 is SASEGT. The CDR3 DNA is TGTGCCAGCCGACGACAGAACGAGCAGTACTTC. It specifies CASRRQNEQYF.

The rearrangement uses TRBV25-1 and TRBJ1-2, with D tentatively TRBD1 (6 bases). The CDR3 has 16 amino acids. The germline V gene encodes CDR1 MGHDK and CDR2 SYGVNS. V shed 2 bases and J shed 1 base, with 14 bases lying between them. The CDR3: CASSEIGGQVNYGYTF. The CDR3 nucleotides are TGTGCCAGCAGTGAAATAGGGGGGCAGGTTAACTATGGCTACACCTTC.

The chain combines TRBV11-2 with TRBJ1-5; no definite D call. V was pared by 1 base and J by 0 bases, with 19 bases between. The CDR3 totals 19 residues. Germline V gene lookup returns CDR1 SGHAT and CDR2 FQNNGV. The CDR3 nucleotides are TGTGCCAGCAGCTTAGGTTTAGACTCCCAGTCGTTTAGCAATCAGCCCCAGCATTTT. It is translated as CASSLGLDSQSFSNQPQHF.

V is TRBV7-2 and J is TRBJ2-1; TRBD2 matches 10 bases. The CDR3 loop spans 14 amino acids. The junction had 8 bases not matched to a gene; V was cut back by 11 bases and J by 4 bases. CDR1 and CDR2 from the germline V gene are SGHTA and FQGNSA. The CDR3: CAGRGLATYNEQFF. The CDR3 DNA reads as TGTGCCGGTCGGGGACTAGCGACATACAATGAGCAGTTCTTC.

The J gene is TRBJ1-2, the V gene TRBV27; TRBD1 might be the D (5 bases). Germline loops: CDR1 MNHEY, CDR2 SMNVEV (reference sequence). This CDR3 is 16 amino acids long. With 6 bases removed from V and 2 bases from J, the gap between germline ends came to 19 bases. The CDR3, as DNA: TGTGCCAGCAGCAAATCACGATCAACAGGAAACTATGGCTACACCTTC. It translates to CASSKSRSTGNYGYTF.

The chain employs TRBV2 and TRBJ1-5; D remains ambiguous. The CDR3 runs 15 residues. V lost 7 bases and J 2 bases, leaving 15 bases between the germline ends. Germline V gene sequence: CDR1 SNHLY, CDR2 FYNNEI. The CDR3 is CASTNGYSGNQPQHF. CDR3 bases: TGTGCCAGCACTAACGGATATAGTGGCAATCAGCCCCAGCATTTT.